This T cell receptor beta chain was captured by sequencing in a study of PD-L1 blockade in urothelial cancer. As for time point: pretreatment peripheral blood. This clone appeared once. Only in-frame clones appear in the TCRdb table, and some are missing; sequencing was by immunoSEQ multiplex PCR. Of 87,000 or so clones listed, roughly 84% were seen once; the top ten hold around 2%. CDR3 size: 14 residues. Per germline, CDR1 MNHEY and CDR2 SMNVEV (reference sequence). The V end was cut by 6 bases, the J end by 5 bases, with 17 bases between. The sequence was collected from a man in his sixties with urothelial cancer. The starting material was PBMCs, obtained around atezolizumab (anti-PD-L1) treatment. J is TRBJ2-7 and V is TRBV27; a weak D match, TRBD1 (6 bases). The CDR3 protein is CASRSQQGVHEQYF. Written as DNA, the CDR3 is TGTGCCAGCAGGTCCCAACAGGGAGTTCACGAGCAGTACTTC.